This T cell receptor beta chain was identified during a study of blood T cell repertoires in COVID-19. Assay: immunoSEQ multiplex PCR; the TCRdb copy retains only in-frame clones and omits some. Here the sample spans about 110,000 clones, about two thirds being singletons. The V and J ends lost 10 bases and 1 base respectively, with 10 bases between them. Germline assignment: CDR1 LGHDT and CDR2 YNNKEL (reference sequence). This CDR3 has 12 residues. The sample comprised peripheral blood. This TCR derives from a woman in her thirties or forties with acute or convalescent COVID-19. V gene TRBV3-1 (or the pseudogene TRBV3-2) combines with J gene TRBJ2-5, with D tentatively TRBD1 (6 bases). CDR3 coding DNA: TGTGCCACTACAGGGTTCCAAGAGACCCAGTACTTC. It translates to CATTGFQETQYF.